This TCR beta chain was observed in a study of cytomegalovirus exposure and HLA in healthy donors (dated by TCRdb to the late 2010s). Concerning the study at large: In an earlier analysis of 450 to 750 of the donors, 250 to 350 Gb of sequence data and 90 million to 120 million unique TCR beta sequences from 150 million to 200 million T cells were reported. Approximately 300 gigabases of sequencing data and approximately 85 million unique TCR sequences were included in an early release covering roughly 700 HLA-typed donors. Among the roughly 400 genotyped donors, around 81% belonged to the genetic ancestry cluster associated with self-reported Caucasian donors. The aim of the study was to test whether cataloging public T cell receptors could identify signatures of past pathogen exposure. The study used immunosequencing to profile the T cell repertoires of about 670 subjects and linked those repertoires to cytomegalovirus serostatus. Along with the roughly 700-subject first cohort, a separate validation cohort of approximately 110 different subjects was used. To predict cytomegalovirus infection status, the study combined high-throughput TCR immunosequencing, statistical association of individual TCRs with disease status, and machine learning. A later analysis re-examined previously published TCR beta repertoires from 610 or so donors and added high-resolution HLA genotyping to investigate patterns of TCR occurrence. Rather than drawing on any new phenotypic data, the later analysis identified candidate immune exposures from TCR beta sequences and the way those sequences occurred across donors. An earlier analysis of 587 of the donors used high-throughput TCR beta sequencing to judge whether each TCR beta V gene segment behaved as functional or pseudogenic. Donor age, sex, ethnicity and CMV serostatus were compiled alongside the repertoire data. A later genetic analysis used genome-wide SNP genotypes for 398 of the 666 donors, treating that subset as a discovery cohort. Every discovery cohort repertoire had been produced on one sequencing platform. HLA typing covered class I and class II loci at four-digit resolution. The number of donors typed differed by locus, with about 629-630 for A, B, C, DRB1 and DQB1, 522 for DQA1, 606 for DPA1, and about 450 for DPB1. Five DR-DQ haplotypes were treated as single units for association and clustering because of strong linkage in the cohort. Among 300 to 500 genotyped donors of the cohort, an average of around 240,000 unique TCR beta nucleotide sequences was sequenced per donor, of which about 18% were non-productive.

As for this clone: The antigen it binds to is not known. Base-call qualities are not available, and no considerably larger clone is one nucleotide away.

The cohort comprised under 700 healthy bone marrow donors. All cohort members were sampled while nominally healthy, although unrecorded immune exposures were likely present. The donor was CMV seropositive and was included in the group of 289 seropositive cohort members. Each donor provided a peripheral blood sample, and peripheral blood mononuclear cells were used for TCR beta sequencing. The Qiagen DNeasy Blood Extraction Kit was used to extract genomic DNA from the blood cell samples. Sequences LGHNA (CDR1) and YSLEER (CDR2) are obtained from the germline V gene. A distance of 22 bases separates the germline ends of V and J, which lose 0 bases and 0 bases respectively. From cysteine to phenylalanine, the CDR3 is 20 amino acids long. Just the 60-base CDR3 DNA is kept, in frame starting at base 1. Study-wide conclusions, independent of this receptor: Because counts were too low, some 17 rarely observed V segments, including chromosome 9 orphons, were excluded from the earlier analysis of 587 of the donors. The only immune exposure information available for the cohort was CMV serostatus. Because the 87-base-pair reads could not distinguish some IMGT-functional V segments, including TRBV6-2 and TRBV6-3, those segments were excluded. Specific HLA alleles were associated with over 15,000 TCR beta sequences at a false discovery rate of 0.05 in a later analysis. A further reported finding was that TCR beta sequences accurately predicted the HLA-A and HLA-B alleles for most subjects in the first cohort. In this cohort, only TCR beta chains were sequenced, and detectable features were limited by the absence of alpha or paired-chain data. A later genetic analysis associated a missense DCLRE1C variant with V-gene and J-gene trimming of TCR beta chains, and an independent cohort replicated the association. According to the authors, the approach could potentially be generalized to other disease states and immunological phenotypes. Because some donors lacked HLA typing at each locus, the association tests relied only on the typed subset. In the study, 150 to 200 TCR beta chains were listed as associated with cytomegalovirus. Several of the top co-occurrence clusters appeared to be linked to parvovirus B19, influenza, CMV and Epstein-Barr virus, according to a later analysis. Correlated functional status among segregating V segments might be attributable to linkage disequilibrium, but an unknown experimental factor could not be ruled out. A later analysis found that TCR association rates varied across HLA loci, with DRB1 alleles showing the most associated TCRs and HLA-C alleles the fewest. According to a later genetic analysis, donors in an Asian-associated ancestry cluster had fewer N-insertions in productive TCRs than the approximately 670-donor mean. A cluster of highly shared sequence variants was judged likely to be a technical artifact of the sequencing pipeline. The classifier was reported to diagnose cytomegalovirus status with high specificity and sensitivity in both the original and validation cohorts. In a later analysis, most CMV-associated TCR beta chains were found to appear HLA-restricted, with HLA associations seemingly driven largely by CMV exposure. In a later analysis, HLA-associated TCR beta chains were found to be more clonally expanded and to have lower generation probabilities than equally common non-associated chains. When HLA alleles, especially DR and DQ, strongly co-occurred, attributing TCR associations to individual alleles was difficult. An earlier analysis of 587 of the donors showed that most TCR beta V segments appeared in productive rearrangements either about 90% or about 30% of the time, which broadly matched IMGT annotations. While some public TCRs were present in many individuals, most TCR sequences turned up only very rarely across donors. In vitro tests confirmed that a few of the cytomegalovirus-associated TCR beta chains recognize cytomegalovirus antigens. Sequencing depth was assumed to be roughly uniform across donors in the presence/absence analyses, though that assumption may not hold.

The method behind the library was the immunoSEQ multiplex PCR assay. For the multiplex PCR, a mixture combining 60 forward primers for TCR Vbeta segments and 13 reverse primers for TCR Jbeta segments was used. The CDR3 region of rearranged TCR beta genes was amplified from genomic DNA by a multiplex PCR assay. On the Illumina HiSeq System, the amplified TCR beta libraries were sequenced as 87-base-pair reads. Per the authors' processing: Across the 500 to 750 repertoires, a later analysis counted tens of millions of unique TCR beta chains, some 11 million of which were shared by at least two donors. To remove PCR and sequencing errors, raw reads were error-corrected and collapsed into unique sequences using a nearest-neighbor algorithm that merged closely related sequences. V, D and J gene segments were assigned by aligning CDR3 sequences to IMGT reference sequences. For a sequence to be retained, a match of at least six nucleotides was required to both a V gene segment and a J gene segment. Rearrangements were called productive when the CDR3 lacked stop codons and stayed in frame with V and J; all others were non-productive. CDR3 was defined by IMGT convention, running from the second conserved V-encoded cysteine to the conserved J-encoded phenylalanine. In an earlier analysis of just under 600 of the donors, sequences lacking an unambiguous match to a single V gene segment were excluded. In an earlier analysis of a few hundred of the donors, V segments were called functional above 56.7% productive rearrangements and were called segregating when the between-donor standard deviation exceeded 5%. A statistical classification framework was built to diagnose cytomegalovirus status from the catalog of TCR beta chain sequences. A later analysis assigned V and J genes by comparing TCR nucleotide sequences with IMGT/GENE-DB human TR gene sequences. In a later analysis, CDR3 sequences and most-parsimonious VDJ recombination scenarios were assigned using the TCRdist pipeline. In a later analysis, each TCR beta chain was defined by its CDR3 amino acid sequence together with its V-gene family, and reads without a unique V-gene family were excluded. In a later analysis, 450 to 600 highly shared, low-generation-probability nucleotide sequences were removed to address suspected cross-contamination and a sequencing artifact. In a later analysis, a clonal expansion index was calculated for each public chain from normalized within-repertoire ranks of inferred template counts. In a later analysis, generation probabilities were computed with a VDJ recombination model fitted to out-of-frame rearrangements, and the resulting probabilities were checked against IGoR. In a later analysis, TCR-TCR, TCR-HLA and TCR-CMV co-occurrence was scored with hypergeometric tests, and a repertoire-size bias correction was applied to TCR pairs. To estimate false discovery rates, a later analysis permuted the HLA or CMV assignments 20 times. In a later analysis, co-occurring TCRs were grouped with DBSCAN, and TCRdist sequence similarity was added when clustering was performed within HLA-allele-positive subsets. Co-occurrence clustering excluded repertoires with fewer than 30,000 or more than 120,000 public chains, plus five with anomalous nucleotide sharing. Not all clones reach the TCRdb copy of this immuneACCESS table, which keeps in-frame sequences only. Checked studies attribute under half of the gap to unresolved V genes and leave the rest unexplained. V and J calls and clone size come straight from that table; D and trimming were deduced from the DNA. The sample records about 63,000 clones, approximately 71% of which are singletons. Nearly 25% of the sample goes to the ten largest clones.

This chain joins TRBV4-3 to TRBJ2-3; a weak D assignment points to TRBD2 (6 bases agree). The sample consisted of PBMCs. The receptor was derived from a middle-aged man in good health and CMV-seropositive. The CDR3 reads as follows: CASSQDLGRGTQTSTDTQYF. The sequenced DNA: TGCGCCAGCAGCCAAGATCTAGGACGGGGGACCCAAACTAGCACAGATACGCAGTATTTT.